These 3 T cell receptor beta chains share one sample of origin, sequenced in a study of beta chain features in type 1 diabetes. As every portion of the isolated RNA was reverse transcribed, the sequencing read expressed TCRB transcripts. Sequencing used immunoSEQ multiplex PCR; TCRdb keeps in-frame clones, though not all of them. Of some 190,000 clones listed, around 8% are singletons. Study-level points and caveats: All four CD4+ subsets from Type 1 diabetes patients carried moderately but significantly shorter TCRB CDR3s.

Antigens for these TCRs are unknown. Material for sequencing was central memory CD4+ T cells from blood. The receptors derive from a woman between 40 and 55 years old with type 1 diabetes.

This clone was seen more than once but under ten times. The chain joins TRBV6-1 to TRBJ2-7, with 7 bases lining up with TRBD2. This CDR3 region has 14 residues. Germline V CDR1 and CDR2: MNHNS, SASEGT. The V segment lost 6 bases and the J segment 2 bases; nucleotides outside the gene matches: 7. The CDR3 nucleotides are TGTGCCAGCAGCACTCTGGGAGGGCCCTACGAGCAGTACTTC. Translating it yields CASSTLGGPYEQYF.

This clone showed up many times. The V and J genes are TRBV7-8 and TRBJ2-5, with a tentative D call TRBD1 (5 bases). There are 14 residues in the CDR3. Trimming cost V 2 bases and J 0 bases, with 7 bases left between them. Germline assignment: CDR1 SGHVS and CDR2 FQNEAQ. The DNA of the CDR3 is TGTGCCAGCAGCTTACGACAGTACCAAGAGACCCAGTACTTC. Translating it yields CASSLRQYQETQYF.

The chain carries TRBV7-2 and TRBJ2-3; TRBD2 might be the D (6 bases). This CDR3 has 12 amino acids. Trimming removed 5 bases from V and 11 bases from J, with 14 bases in between. CDR1 is SGHTA, CDR2 FQGNSA, per germline. The CDR3 DNA sequence: TGTGCCAGCAGCCCACCGCGGGGAGGGCAGTATTTT. It translates to CASSPPRGGQYF.